Below, 28 T cell receptor beta chains from the same sample are listed, as sequenced in a study of CD8+CD57+ T cells in acquired aplastic anemia. Sequenced patients had shown CD8+CD57+ cell expansion by flow cytometry. TCR beta VDJ combinations and CDR3 sequences were profiled from genomic DNA. TCRdb recomputed calls from the reads with MiXCR, one row per CDR3 protein. In the table there are more than 150,000 distinct CDR3 sequences, about 45% of which are singletons. Sequenced material: sorted CD4+, CD8+, or CD8+CD57+ T cells (not recorded which) from PBMCs. Source of these receptors: a human donor with aplastic anemia.

This clonotype came up many times. This chain links TRBV12-3 or TRBV12-4 with TRBJ2-1; no clear D. The V gene lost 1 base and the J gene lost 6 bases, with 4 bases spanning the gap. The CDR3 length is 12 residues. CDR3 amino acids: CASSLGVNEQFF. CDR3 coding DNA: TGTGCCAGCAGTTTAGGGGTCAATGAGCAGTTCTTC.

V and J are TRBV30 and TRBJ1-2; 7 positions match TRBD1. CDR3 length equals 15 residues. The V gene end was trimmed by 3 bases and the J gene end by 0 bases; junction bases not matched to a gene: 7. Germline assignment: CDR1 GTSNPN and CDR2 SVGIG (reference sequence). CDR3 sequence: CAWRPMQGANYGYTF. The CDR3 coding sequence is TGTGCCTGGAGGCCCATGCAGGGGGCTAACTATGGCTACACCTTC.

This clonotype was picked up many times. The chain links TRBV5-6 to TRBJ1-1; D ambiguous. V was clipped by 2 bases and J by 1 base, with 6 bases between them. Germline-derived CDR1 and CDR2 are SGHDT and YYEEEE. The CDR3 is 13 residues long. CDR3 coding DNA: TGTGCCAGCAGCTTTTCAGCGAACACTGAAGCTTTCTTT. This gives the protein CASSFSANTEAFF.

This clonotype has ten or more counts. This chain connects TRBV9 to TRBJ1-1; maybe TRBD1 (6 bases). With 2 bases removed from V and 1 base from J, the gap between germline ends came to 6 bases. CDR1 and CDR2 from the germline V gene are SGDLS and YYNGEE. The CDR3 covers 13 residues. CDR3 in amino acids: CASSVTGNTEAFF. CDR3 DNA sequence: TGTGCCAGCAGCGTGACAGGGAACACTGAAGCTTTCTTT.

The chain joins TRBV7-6 to TRBJ1-2; 12 bases are shared with TRBD1. Looked up from germline, CDR1 is SGHVS and CDR2 is FNYEAQ. Germline trimming cut 4 bases from V and 5 bases from J; bases unmatched to any gene: 8. The CDR3 is 16 residues long. CDR3 residues: CASSSGDRGQGYGYTF. The CDR3 DNA sequence: TGTGCCAGCAGCTCGGGGGACAGGGGGCAAGGATATGGCTACACCTTC. The full variable domain, its missing parts supplied by reference TRBV7-6 and TRBJ1-2, is GAGVSQSPRYKVTKRGQDVALRCDPISGHVSLYWYRQALGQGPEFLTYFNYEAQQDKSGLPNDRFSAERPEGSISTLTIQRTEQRDSAMYRCASSSGDRGQGYGYTFGSGTRLTVV.

This clonotype came up many times. The CDR3 sequence: CASSLARAEQYF. CDR3 DNA sequence: TGTGCCAGCAGCTTAGCCAGGGCCGAGCAGTACTTC. This chain connects TRBV7-9 to TRBJ2-7; TRBD1 might be the D (5 bases). Germline V gives CDR1 SEHNR, CDR2 FQNEAQ (reference sequence). Trimming cost V 0 bases and J 6 bases, with 6 bases left between them. CDR3 length: 12 residues. The full variable domain, in which reference TRBV7-9 and TRBJ2-7 provide the parts outside the CDR3, is DTGVSQNPRHKITKRGQNVTFRCDPISEHNRLYWYRQTLGQGPEFLTYFQNEAQLEKSRLLSDRFSAERPKGSFSTLEIQRTEQGDSAMYLCASSLARAEQYFGPGTRLTVT.

The table lists this clonotype with many counts. V is TRBV10-3 and J is TRBJ2-3, with 8 bases that match TRBD2. The CDR3 extends over 14 amino acids. Germline-derived CDR1 and CDR2 are ENHRY and SYGVKD. With V trimmed by 0 bases and J by 11 bases, 7 bases remained unmatched. This CDR3 is CAISESDSRGGQYF. In DNA, the CDR3 is TGTGCCATCAGTGAGTCGGACTCCCGGGGGGGGCAGTATTTT.

This clonotype was seen at least ten times. This chain joins TRBV12-3 or TRBV12-4 and TRBJ1-1; no reliable D call. The CDR3 has 13 residues. The germline V and J ends were trimmed by 7 bases and 1 base, with 10 bases remaining between them. CDR3 bases: TGTGCCAGCATCACCCCGGAGAACACTGAAGCTTTCTTT. Residues: CASITPENTEAFF.

The V gene is TRBV7-9, the J gene TRBJ1-1, with D possibly matching TRBD1 (6 bases). In germline, CDR1 is SEHNR, CDR2 FQNEAQ (reference sequence). Trimming took off 5 bases at V and 0 bases at J, with 13 bases between the two ends. The length of the CDR3 is 15 residues. CDR3 loop: CASSPEQGMNTEAFF. In DNA, the CDR3 is TGTGCCAGCAGCCCGGAACAGGGCATGAACACTGAAGCTTTCTTT.

The V call is TRBV19, the J call TRBJ1-5; D remains unclear. Between the trimmed V and J ends, which lost 3 bases and 4 bases, there was a span of 13 bases. The germline CDR1 and CDR2 sequences are LNHDA and SQIVND (reference sequence). The CDR3 consists of 15 residues. CDR3 bases: TGTGCCAGTAGTATTCCATCGCGGGAGAATCAGCCCCAGCATTTT. It encodes CASSIPSRENQPQHF.

V usage is TRBV10-3 and J usage is TRBJ2-7, with 9 bases identical to TRBD1. This CDR3 region has 14 residues. The trim removed 4 bases at V and 5 bases at J, leaving 6 bases unmatched. The germline gives CDR1 ENHRY, CDR2 SYGVKD. The DNA of the CDR3 is TGTGCCATCAGTGGAACGGGACAGGGCCACGAGCAGTACTTC. Its translation: CAISGTGQGHEQYF.

The V gene is TRBV25-1, the J gene TRBJ1-3; the D gene is possibly TRBD1 (6 bases). The CDR3 has 16 amino acids. Trimming left V 0 bases short and J 6 bases short, with 15 bases between. Looked up from germline, CDR1 is MGHDK and CDR2 is SYGVNS. The CDR3 bases are TGTGCCAGCAGTGAATATGCCGCAGGGGCGGAAAACACCATATATTTT. Protein: CASSEYAAGAENTIYF.

The gene calls are TRBV25-1 and TRBJ1-4; 9 nucleotides agree with TRBD1. Germline values: CDR1 MGHDK, CDR2 SYGVNS. The CDR3 length is 15 residues. The J segment lost 8 bases and the V segment lost 2 bases, leaving 6 bases of the junction unmatched. CDR3: CASSEGDRVYEKLFF. CDR3 in DNA: TGTGCCAGCAGTGAAGGGGACAGGGTGTACGAAAAACTGTTTTTT.

This clonotype was seen a single time. The chain combines TRBV19 with TRBJ1-1; TRBD1 is a possible D gene (5 bases). V dropped 3 bases and J dropped 4 bases, with 9 bases sitting between them. The CDR3 loop spans 13 amino acids. Germline lookup yields CDR1 LNHDA and CDR2 SQIVND (reference sequence). As DNA, the CDR3 is TGTGCCAGTAGTATTGGCGGGGCCACTGAAGCTTTCTTT. It yields the protein CASSIGGATEAFF.

This clonotype was counted only a few times. The V and J genes are TRBV20-1 and TRBJ1-5, with 7 nucleotides matching TRBD1. The V gene's germline CDR1 is DFQATT and CDR2 SNEGSKA (reference sequence). Unmatched junction bases numbered 12, after V lost 5 bases and J lost 2 bases. The CDR3 runs to 16 residues. The CDR3 is CSAPLRQGLGNQPQHF. The DNA of the CDR3 is TGCAGTGCTCCTCTCCGACAGGGACTAGGCAATCAGCCCCAGCATTTT.

In its sample, this clonotype was seen many times. The V and J genes are TRBV4-2 and TRBJ2-1; 12 nucleotides align to TRBD2. CDR3 size: 16 residues. V shed 6 bases, J shed 5 bases, and the junction held 8 bases outside the gene matches. From germline, CDR1 is LGHNA and CDR2 YNFKEQ. The CDR3, as DNA: TGTGCCAGCAGACGAACTAGCGGGGGGCCCGACAATGAGCAGTTCTTC. It encodes CASRRTSGGPDNEQFF.

V gene TRBV29-1 combines with J gene TRBJ1-2; D gene uncertain. Germline lookup yields CDR1 SQVTM and CDR2 ANQGSEA. CDR3 size: 11 residues. The germline V and J ends were trimmed by 5 bases and 8 bases, with 12 bases remaining between them. For the CDR3, the DNA is TGCAGCGTTTTACGTAAGGGAGGCTACACCTTC. This encodes CSVLRKGGYTF. Complete variable domain (other parts from reference TRBV29-1 and TRBJ1-2): SAVISQKPSRDICQRGTSLTIQCQVDSQVTMMFWYRQQPGQSLTLIATANQGSEATYESGFVIDKFPISRPNLTFSTLTVSNMSPEDSSIYLCSVLRKGGYTFGSGTRLTVV.

J is TRBJ2-2 and V is TRBV10-3; D ambiguous. The V end lost 6 bases, the J end lost 1 base, and 0 bases lay between the germline ends. Germline V lookup: CDR1 ENHRY, CDR2 SYGVKD. The CDR3 has 11 amino acids. CDR3 sequence (DNA): TGTGCCATCAGGAACACCGGGGAGCTGTTTTTT. This gives the protein CAIRNTGELFF.

This clonotype has a handful of counts. Just one base apart from a much larger clone, this may be a read error. The chain links TRBV19 to TRBJ1-5, with a possible D match to TRBD1 (6 bases). CDR3 size: 15 residues. The germline V gene encodes CDR1 LNHDA and CDR2 SQIVND (reference sequence). V was pared by 1 base and J by 6 bases, with 13 bases between. The CDR3 bases are TGTGCCAGTAGTATAGGAAACGGGGGGCGTCAGCCCCAGCATTTT. This sequence encodes CASSIGNGGRQPQHF.

The rearrangement joins TRBV2 to TRBJ1-1; D is unresolved. The CDR3 has 10 residues. CDR1 is SNHLY, CDR2 FYNNEI, per germline. Between the trimmed V and J ends, which lost 6 bases and 5 bases, there was a span of 4 bases. The CDR3 DNA is TGTGCCAGCAGGGGAACTGAAGCTTTCTTT. Protein: CASRGTEAFF.

Comments on this clonotype: Since a much larger clone is just one base distant, this may be a read error. The rearrangement uses TRBV7-8 and TRBJ2-5, with D possibly being TRBD1 (6 bases). The V end lost 5 bases, the J end lost 5 bases, and 9 bases lay between the germline ends. Looked up from germline, CDR1 is SGHVS and CDR2 is FQNEAQ. The CDR3 runs to 12 residues. As DNA, the CDR3 is TGTGCCAGCAGCCGTCAGGGGGAGACCCAGTACTTC. This codes for CASSRQGETQYF.

This clonotype was detected only once. The genes are TRBV19 and TRBJ1-3; 10 nucleotides line up with TRBD1. This CDR3 contains 16 residues. Looked up from germline, CDR1 is LNHDA and CDR2 is SQIVND (reference sequence). V trimming: 9 bases; J trimming: 4 bases; junction bases outside the gene matches: 12. The CDR3 DNA is TGTGCCAGCCGAACGGGACAGGGGACAAGAGGAAACACCATATATTTT. Protein product: CASRTGQGTRGNTIYF.

This clonotype showed up many times. V usage is TRBV5-5 and J usage is TRBJ2-3, with 9 bases lining up with TRBD2. The CDR3 sequence is 17 residues long. The germline CDR1 and CDR2 sequences are SGHKS and YYEKEE (reference sequence). The ends lost 0 bases at V and 2 bases at J; junction bases unmatched: 7. The DNA for the CDR3 is TGTGCCAGCAGCTTGGTGTCTAGCGGGGCGTCCACAGATACGCAGTATTTT. Amino acid sequence: CASSLVSSGASTDTQYF.

A word on this clonotype: At one boundary the junction diverges from the germline segment, which might be a read error. CDR3: CTTSIQDRVGEQYF. CDR3 bases: TGTACCACCAGCATACAGGACAGGGTAGGCGAGCAGTACTTC. V gene TRBV15 combines with J gene TRBJ2-7; 8 positions agree with TRBD1. CDR3 length: 14 amino acids. Germline assignment: CDR1 LNHNV and CDR2 YYDKDF (reference sequence). Together with reference TRBV15 and TRBJ2-7, the CDR3 gives the full variable domain: DAMVIQNPRYQVTQFGKPVTLSCSQTLNHNVMYWYQQKSSQAPKLLFHYYDKDFNNEADTPDNFQSRRPNTSFCFLDIRSPGLGDTAMYLCTTSIQDRVGEQYFGPGTRLTVT.

This clonotype was detected a few times. The chain joins TRBV5-1 to TRBJ1-4; TRBD1 is a possible D gene (6 bases). Per the germline V gene, CDR1 is SGHRS and CDR2 is YFSETQ. The CDR3 contains 17 residues. Trimming took off 0 bases at V and 1 base at J, with 13 bases between the two ends. The CDR3 DNA is TGCGCCAGCAGCTTGGCCGGGGGCCTCGGAACTAATGAAAAACTGTTTTTT. Its protein product is CASSLAGGLGTNEKLFF.

This clonotype was detected many times. This rearrangement joins TRBV10-3 to TRBJ2-2, with 10 positions matching TRBD1. With V trimmed by 8 bases and J by 6 bases, 9 bases remained unmatched. The CDR3 is made up of 15 amino acids. The germline V gene has CDR1 ENHRY and CDR2 SYGVKD. DNA for the CDR3: TGTGCCATCGGGGGAGGGACAGGGGACGCCGGGGAGCTGTTTTTT. This codes for CAIGGGTGDAGELFF.

V and J are TRBV6-1 and TRBJ1-6, with 7 bases lining up with TRBD1. With 6 bases clipped from V and 8 bases from J, the junction kept 7 bases outside the gene matches. The CDR3 spans 14 residues. The V gene's germline CDR1 is MNHNS and CDR2 SASEGT. The CDR3 spells CASSQQGFYSPLHF. The CDR3 DNA reads TGTGCCAGCAGCCAACAGGGGTTTTATTCACCCCTCCACTTT.

J is TRBJ1-5 and V is TRBV20-1; D is uncertain. Trimming took 4 bases from V and 7 from J, leaving 20 bases between them. Germline-derived CDR1 and CDR2 are DFQATT and SNEGSKA (reference sequence). The CDR3 covers 15 residues. DNA for the CDR3: TGCAGTGCTAAGGCCCACCGATCAGGCGGACAGCCCCAGCATTTT. This codes for CSAKAHRSGGQPQHF.